The rows below give T cell receptor beta chains drawn from one sample of a study of blood T cell repertoires in COVID-19. The method was immunoSEQ multiplex PCR; TCRdb's version includes in-frame clones alone and lacks a portion of them. The sample lists 13,000 or so clones, around 74% occurring once. Sequencing was performed on peripheral blood. These receptors were collected from a woman older than 75 with acute or convalescent COVID-19. The CDR3 runs from the conserved cysteine through the conserved F or W. A D gene is named only where the DNA matches it firmly. Part of the rows lack a size; the others show once, few, many or a class for expanded clones.

size: .; J: TRBJ2-7; V: TRBV28; D: .; CDR3: CASSNRDTPYEQYF; DNA: TGTGCCAGCAGTAACCGGGACACCCCCTACGAGCAGTACTTC
size: .; J: TRBJ1-1; V: TRBV3-1/TRBV3-2; D: .; CDR3: CASSQGNANTEAFF; DNA: TGTGCCAGTTCTCAGGGGAATGCGAACACTGAAGCTTTCTTT
size: few; J: TRBJ1-1; V: TRBV19; D: TRBD1; CDR3: CASSRDRVTEAFF; DNA: TGTGCCAGTAGTAGGGACAGGGTCACTGAAGCTTTCTTT
size: .; J: TRBJ2-7; V: TRBV7-8; D: TRBD1; CDR3: CASSSRDQGASYEQYF; DNA: TGTGCCAGCAGCTCACGGGATCAGGGGGCCTCCTACGAGCAGTACTTC
size: once; J: TRBJ1-1; V: TRBV6-2/TRBV6-3; D: .; CDR3: CASSYGLLNTEAFF; DNA: TGTGCCAGCAGTTACGGGCTACTGAACACTGAAGCTTTCTTT
size: few; J: TRBJ2-2; V: TRBV5-1; D: TRBD1; CDR3: CASRGQGGTGELFF; DNA: TGCGCCAGCAGGGGACAGGGAGGGACCGGGGAGCTGTTTTTT
size: .; J: TRBJ2-3; V: TRBV24-1; D: TRBD2; CDR3: CATPTSGTDTQYF; DNA: TGTGCCACCCCGACTAGCGGCACAGATACGCAGTATTTT
size: .; J: TRBJ1-1; V: TRBV12-5; D: TRBD1; CDR3: CASGSQGGGTEAFF; DNA: TGTGCTAGTGGTTCCCAGGGGGGTGGCACTGAAGCTTTCTTT
size: .; J: TRBJ1-4; V: TRBV30; D: TRBD1; CDR3: CAWSGSTGQGDEKLFF; DNA: TGTGCCTGGAGTGGTTCTACGGGACAGGGAGATGAAAAACTGTTTTTT
size: .; J: TRBJ2-3; V: TRBV7-8; D: .; CDR3: CASSLNSPDTQYF; DNA: TGTGCCAGCAGCTTAAATAGCCCCGATACGCAGTATTTT
size: medium-sized; J: TRBJ2-5; V: TRBV4-2; D: TRBD2; CDR3: CASSQDPPAGGPETQYF; DNA: TGTGCCAGCAGCCAAGATCCACCGGCGGGGGGGCCGGAGACCCAGTACTTC
size: .; J: TRBJ2-7; V: TRBV18; D: TRBD2; CDR3: CARAGHAGGGLEQYF; DNA: TGTGCCCGCGCGGGACACGCGGGGGGGGGCCTCGAGCAGTACTTC
size: few; J: TRBJ1-2; V: TRBV24-1; D: .; CDR3: CATSDRGDTHYGYTF; DNA: TGTGCCACCAGTGATCGGGGGGACACTCACTATGGCTACACCTTC
size: .; J: TRBJ1-1; V: TRBV19; D: .; CDR3: CASSLQTSMNTEAFF; DNA: TGTGCCAGTAGTCTACAGACAAGCATGAACACTGAAGCTTTCTTT
size: .; J: TRBJ1-5; V: TRBV19; D: .; CDR3: CASSLGQGSLLSNQPQHF; DNA: TGTGCCAGTAGCCTCGGGCAGGGTTCATTGTTAAGCAATCAGCCCCAGCATTTT
size: .; J: TRBJ2-7; V: TRBV3-1/TRBV3-2; D: .; CDR3: CASSQDTLRQDEQYF; DNA: TGTGCCAGCAGCCAAGATACCCTGAGGCAAGACGAGCAGTACTTC
size: .; J: TRBJ1-2; V: TRBV4-3; D: TRBD1; CDR3: CASSQERTGAGYTF; DNA: TGCGCCAGCAGCCAAGAGCGGACAGGGGCTGGCTACACCTTC
size: .; J: TRBJ1-1; V: TRBV12-3/TRBV12-4; D: .; CDR3: CASSRDTGTEAFF; DNA: TGTGCCAGCAGCCGGGACACTGGGACTGAAGCTTTCTTT
size: .; J: TRBJ1-1; V: TRBV16; D: TRBD1; CDR3: CASSQFRTGGGEAFF; DNA: TGTGCCAGCAGCCAATTCCGAACAGGGGGCGGTGAAGCTTTCTTT
size: .; J: TRBJ2-1; V: TRBV19; D: TRBD2; CDR3: CASRRTSGGNNEQFF; DNA: TGTGCCAGTAGACGTACTAGCGGGGGAAACAATGAGCAGTTCTTC
size: .; J: TRBJ2-3; V: TRBV5-6; D: TRBD1; CDR3: CATQRGPDTDTQYF; DNA: TGTGCCACCCAGAGGGGGCCCGACACAGATACGCAGTATTTT
size: .; J: TRBJ1-2; V: TRBV21-1; D: .; CDR3: CSGGQGPGGYTF; DNA: TGTTCTGGGGGCCAGGGCCCGGGTGGCTACACCTTC
size: .; J: TRBJ1-1; V: TRBV19; D: .; CDR3: CASSSDTEAFF; DNA: TGTGCCAGTAGCTCAGACACTGAAGCTTTCTTT
size: .; J: TRBJ1-4; V: TRBV5-1; D: TRBD1; CDR3: CASSRGQGATNEKLFF; DNA: TGCGCCAGCAGCCGGGGACAGGGAGCAACTAATGAAAAACTGTTTTTT
size: .; J: TRBJ2-1; V: TRBV10-3; D: TRBD2; CDR3: CAASPNSGGVNNEQFF; DNA: TGTGCCGCCAGCCCGAATAGCGGGGGCGTGAACAATGAGCAGTTCTTC
size: once; J: TRBJ2-7; V: TRBV5-1; D: .; CDR3: CASSLDSTVVSYEQYF; DNA: TGCGCCAGCAGCTTGGACTCGACAGTGGTCTCCTACGAGCAGTACTTC
size: once; J: TRBJ2-3; V: TRBV7-9; D: TRBD2; CDR3: CASSLAGGASTDTQYF; DNA: TGTGCCAGCAGCTTAGCCGGGGGGGCCAGCACAGATACGCAGTATTTT
size: .; J: TRBJ1-1; V: TRBV5-1; D: .; CDR3: CASSTLTGTAEAFF; DNA: TGCGCCAGCAGCACCCTTACAGGAACGGCTGAAGCTTTCTTT
size: .; J: TRBJ1-2; V: TRBV6-6; D: TRBD1; CDR3: CASSYSDRGHRYTF; DNA: TGTGCCAGCAGTTACTCGGACAGGGGCCACCGCTACACCTTC
size: .; J: TRBJ2-1; V: TRBV15; D: TRBD2; CDR3: CATSRGTGGSYNEQFF; DNA: TGTGCCACCAGCAGAGGTACGGGGGGGTCCTACAATGAGCAGTTCTTC
size: few; J: TRBJ2-2; V: TRBV24-1; D: .; CDR3: CATRGQNTGELFF; DNA: TGTGCCACCCGGGGACAGAACACCGGGGAGCTGTTTTTT
size: .; J: TRBJ2-7; V: TRBV5-1; D: .; CDR3: CASSSNFEQYF; DNA: TGCGCCAGCAGCTCGAACTTCGAGCAGTACTTC
size: .; J: TRBJ2-5; V: TRBV19; D: TRBD2; CDR3: CASSDRLAGPIKTGTQYF; DNA: TGTGCCAGTAGTGACCGACTAGCGGGGCCGATAAAAACGGGAACCCAGTACTTC
size: .; J: TRBJ1-1; V: TRBV7-3; D: .; CDR3: CASSSQGNTEAFF; DNA: TGTGCCAGCAGCTCACAGGGGAACACTGAAGCTTTCTTT
size: .; J: TRBJ1-1; V: TRBV7-9; D: .; CDR3: CASSLVEGGGKGFF; DNA: TGTGCCAGCAGCTTAGTTGAGGGAGGAGGGAAGGGTTTCTTT
size: few; J: TRBJ1-6; V: TRBV14; D: .; CDR3: CASSQGPNSPLHF; DNA: TGTGCCAGCAGCCAAGGGCCTAATTCACCCCTCCACTTT
size: .; J: TRBJ2-5; V: TRBV15; D: TRBD2; CDR3: CATSRGTSGVETQYF; DNA: TGTGCCACCAGCAGAGGTACTAGCGGGGTGGAGACCCAGTACTTC
size: once; J: TRBJ1-2; V: TRBV5-8; D: .; CDR3: CASSHPASPHYGYTF; DNA: TGTGCCAGCAGCCATCCTGCGAGTCCCCACTATGGCTACACCTTC
size: .; J: TRBJ1-2; V: TRBV4-1; D: TRBD1; CDR3: CASSQEGQGIGYTF; DNA: TGCGCCAGCAGCCAGGAAGGACAGGGGATCGGCTACACCTTC
size: .; J: TRBJ2-7; V: TRBV27; D: TRBD2; CDR3: CASSSQRGGGYEQYF; DNA: TGTGCCAGCAGTTCGCAGCGGGGGGGCGGGTACGAGCAGTACTTC
size: .; J: TRBJ2-7; V: TRBV29-1; D: .; CDR3: CSGGRTAYEQYF; DNA: TGCAGCGGGGGGCGGACAGCCTACGAGCAGTACTTC
size: .; J: TRBJ2-3; V: TRBV6-5; D: .; CDR3: CASRSGGTPTDTQYF; DNA: TGTGCCAGCAGGTCGGGGGGCACCCCCACAGATACGCAGTATTTT
size: .; J: TRBJ2-1; V: TRBV2; D: .; CDR3: CASSEFYGNEQFF; DNA: TGTGCCAGCAGTGAATTCTACGGCAATGAGCAGTTCTTC
size: .; J: TRBJ2-7; V: TRBV2; D: TRBD1; CDR3: CASKFPGQGSEQYF; DNA: TGTGCCAGCAAATTTCCGGGACAGGGTTCCGAGCAGTACTTC
size: large; J: TRBJ1-5; V: TRBV2; D: .; CDR3: CASSEAYSNQPQHF; DNA: TGTGCCAGCAGTGAAGCTTATAGCAATCAGCCCCAGCATTTT
size: .; J: TRBJ2-1; V: TRBV10-3; D: .; CDR3: CAISESPPRQIEQFF; DNA: TGTGCCATCAGTGAGTCACCCCCCCGCCAGATTGAGCAGTTCTTC
size: .; J: TRBJ1-6; V: TRBV27; D: .; CDR3: CASSETVNSPLHF; DNA: TGTGCCAGCAGCGAGACAGTAAATTCACCCCTCCACTTT
size: .; J: TRBJ1-6; V: TRBV5-8; D: .; CDR3: CASSSGQGSNSPLHF; DNA: TGTGCCAGCAGCTCCGGGCAGGGGAGTAATTCACCCCTCCACTTT
size: few; J: TRBJ2-5; V: TRBV14; D: .; CDR3: CASSHYGSPGGETQYF; DNA: TGTGCCAGCAGCCATTACGGATCCCCAGGAGGGGAGACCCAGTACTTC
size: .; J: TRBJ2-3; V: TRBV5-5; D: .; CDR3: CASSSQGGGTDTQYF; DNA: TGTGCCAGCAGCTCCCAGGGTGGCGGCACAGATACGCAGTATTTT
size: .; J: TRBJ2-2; V: TRBV10-1; D: .; CDR3: CASSGPGPGELFF; DNA: TGCGCCAGCAGTGGGCCAGGGCCCGGGGAGCTGTTTTTT
size: .; J: TRBJ1-5; V: TRBV19; D: .; CDR3: CASTSSNQPQHF; DNA: TGTGCCAGTACCAGTAGCAATCAGCCCCAGCATTTT
size: .; J: TRBJ2-3; V: TRBV7-9; D: .; CDR3: CASSLGTVQRGTDTQYF; DNA: TGTGCCAGCAGCTTAGGGACAGTTCAACGGGGCACAGATACGCAGTATTTT
size: .; J: TRBJ1-2; V: TRBV30; D: TRBD1; CDR3: CARRQGLNYGYTF; DNA: TGTGCCCGCAGACAGGGCCTTAACTATGGCTACACCTTC